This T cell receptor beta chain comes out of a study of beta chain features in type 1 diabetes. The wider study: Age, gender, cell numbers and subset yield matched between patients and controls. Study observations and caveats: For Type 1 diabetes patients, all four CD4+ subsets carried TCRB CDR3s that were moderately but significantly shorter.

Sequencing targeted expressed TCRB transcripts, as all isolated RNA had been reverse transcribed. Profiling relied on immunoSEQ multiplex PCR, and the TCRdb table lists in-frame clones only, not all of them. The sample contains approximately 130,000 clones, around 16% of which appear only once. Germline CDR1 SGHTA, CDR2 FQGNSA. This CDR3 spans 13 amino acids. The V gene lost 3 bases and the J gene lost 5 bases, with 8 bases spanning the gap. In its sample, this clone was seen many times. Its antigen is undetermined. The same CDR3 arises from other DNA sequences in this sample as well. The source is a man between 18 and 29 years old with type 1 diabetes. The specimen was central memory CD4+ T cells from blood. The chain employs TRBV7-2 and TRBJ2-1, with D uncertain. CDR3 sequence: CASSFYLDNEQFF. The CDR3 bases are TGTGCCAGCAGCTTCTACCTAGACAATGAGCAGTTCTTC.